This note documents a single T cell receptor beta chain sequence. Which antigen it targets is not known. There are no base qualities to consult, and no much larger clone falls within one base. The sample is drawn from a study of T cell responses to AZD1222 COVID-19 vaccine (dated by TCRdb to the early 2020s). Turning to the overall study: AZD1222 recipients whose second dose came at about 4 weeks and those whose second dose came at about 12 weeks were combined into one group, since spike-specific TCR depth and breadth did not differ between the two schedules. A total of approximately 240 trial participants underwent TCR sequencing, of whom more than 200 had received two doses of AZD1222 and 26 had received two doses of the MenACWY control vaccine. Enrollment into the trials was organized by age into subgroups of 18-55, 56-69 and 70-plus years, and those subgroups contained roughly 150, 30 and 60 TCR-sequenced participants, respectively.

Beyond this particular receptor, the publication reports: The vaccine-associated CD4 TCRs covered the entire spike protein, and the dominant responses fell in regions 160-218 and 743-854. Conclusions about previously exposed vaccinees are limited because only 5 or 6 AZD1222 recipients were SARS-CoV-2 seropositive at baseline. Reportedly, almost half of the unique spike-specific TCRs recognized epitopes lying outside the regions that are mutated in the B.1.351 and B.1.1.7 variants. Because no samples from the day 14 peak response were available, repertoires could be characterized only after the peak T cell response. Participants were mostly white British, with more females than males. The authors suggested clonal diversity may have been underestimated. In the small 56-69-year group, the increase in depth fell short of significance, most likely because of low power. After two AZD1222 doses, spike-specific TCR breadth and depth were significantly higher than at day 0 and than in MenACWY recipients.

The time point tag for this specimen amounts to: baseline before first vaccination. Samples from vaccinated people were obtained from the UK trials COV001 and COV002, which included a single-blind randomized controlled phase 2/3 trial of AZD1222 (ChAdOx1 nCoV-19) in healthy adults. For TCRbeta chain sequencing, PBMC samples were collected from trial participants at day 0 and at day 28 after the second dose. The CDR3 regions of human TCRbeta chains were subjected to immunosequencing. The source study handled its data this way. Repertoire TCRs were checked for matches against a reference library of SARS-CoV-2-specific TCRs that had been generated using the MIRA antigen-specificity platform. Breadth was defined as the fraction of unique TCRs that were SARS-CoV-2-associated. Depth was defined as the fraction of total T cells that were SARS-CoV-2-associated. Using the MIRA data, each spike-specific TCR was assigned both to the spike region to which the TCR was reactive and to a CD4 or CD8 class. Log10-transformed breadth and depth values were compared by one-way ANOVA with Sidak's multiple comparisons tests. TCRdb stores this immuneACCESS table with in-frame sequences only. Part of the clones is absent; in the studies checked, under half of the shortfall reflects unresolved V genes, and no reason is known for the rest. The V and J calls and clone size were taken over from that table, and D and trimming were inferred from the DNA. The sample table shows approximately 190,000 clones, and roughly 88% are seen once. The leading ten clones occupy over 0.75% of the sample.

The CDR3, cysteine through phenylalanine, is 15 amino acids long. Solely the CDR3 DNA is kept, with 45 bases framed from the first base. V is reduced by 2 bases and J by 4 bases, leaving a spacing of 14 bases between them. Recombination connected TRBV23-1 to TRBJ1-2, with the D gene not clear enough to name. TRBV23-1 is an ORF, with its function uncertain. Sequencing used peripheral blood, obtained on day 0 of AZD1222 vaccination. The clonotype was recovered from an adult in good health. CDR3 protein: CASSQLSTVGYGYTF. The nucleotides read TGCGCCAGCAGTCAACTTAGCACAGTCGGCTATGGCTACACCTTC.